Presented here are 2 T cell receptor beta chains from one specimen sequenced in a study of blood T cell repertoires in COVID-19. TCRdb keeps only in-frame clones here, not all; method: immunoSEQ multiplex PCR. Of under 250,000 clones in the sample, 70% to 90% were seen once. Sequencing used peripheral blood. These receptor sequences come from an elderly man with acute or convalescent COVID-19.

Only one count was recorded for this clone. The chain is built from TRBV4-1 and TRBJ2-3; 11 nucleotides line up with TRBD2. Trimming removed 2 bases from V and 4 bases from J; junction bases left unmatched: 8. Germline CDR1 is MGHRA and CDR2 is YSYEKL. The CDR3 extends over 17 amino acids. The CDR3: CASSQLMTSGIADTQYF. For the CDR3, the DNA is TGCGCCAGCAGCCAACTAATGACTAGCGGGATCGCAGATACGCAGTATTTT.

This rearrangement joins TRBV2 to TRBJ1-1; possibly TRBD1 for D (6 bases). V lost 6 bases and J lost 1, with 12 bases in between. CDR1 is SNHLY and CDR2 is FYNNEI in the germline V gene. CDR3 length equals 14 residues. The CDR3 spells CASRRIRGNTEAFF. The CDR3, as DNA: TGTGCCAGCAGAAGAATCAGGGGGAACACTGAAGCTTTCTTT.